The clone carrying this TCR beta chain was observed a few times. The J segment lost 5 bases and the V segment lost 5 bases, leaving 5 bases of the junction unmatched. This CDR3 spans 15 amino acids. Germline V gene data show CDR1 as SGHTA and CDR2 as FQGNSA. The data originate from a study of regulatory T cells in long-lasting Graves disease. Regarding time point: newly diagnosed GD, antithyroid drugs for less than 3 months. PBMC RNA served as the TCR library source. TCR beta libraries were built with iRepertoire HTBI primers and Arm-PCR of CDR3 regions. TCRdb reanalysed the multiplex PCR reads using MiXCR and keeps one entry per CDR3 protein. The sample holds about 560,000 distinct CDR3 sequences, more than 15% seen once. Another study also made use of these data, one on T cells in Graves' hyperthyroidism and ophthalmopathy.

The chain is built from TRBV7-2 and TRBJ2-2; TRBD1 agrees at 10 bases. The sample in question was peripheral blood mononuclear cells (PBMCs), obtained at new diagnosis, from a patient treated with antithyroid drugs. The receptor's source is a man aged 18 to 30 with Graves disease. CDR3 in DNA: TGTGCCAGCAGCCGGCGGACAGGGGGTACCGGGGAGCTGTTTTTT. As protein: CASSRRTGGTGELFF.